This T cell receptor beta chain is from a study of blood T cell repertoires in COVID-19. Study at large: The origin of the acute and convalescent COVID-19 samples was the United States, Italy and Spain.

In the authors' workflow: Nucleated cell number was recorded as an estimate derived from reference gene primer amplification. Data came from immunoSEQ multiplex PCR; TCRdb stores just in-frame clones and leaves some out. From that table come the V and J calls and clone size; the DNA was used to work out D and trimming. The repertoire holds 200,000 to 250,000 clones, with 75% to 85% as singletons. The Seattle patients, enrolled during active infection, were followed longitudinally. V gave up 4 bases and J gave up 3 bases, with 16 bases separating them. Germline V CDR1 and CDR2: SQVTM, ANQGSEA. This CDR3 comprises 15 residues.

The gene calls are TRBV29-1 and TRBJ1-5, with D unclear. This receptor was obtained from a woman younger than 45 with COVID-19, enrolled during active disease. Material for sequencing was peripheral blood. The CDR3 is CSVAPGPGTNQPQHF. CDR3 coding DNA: TGCAGCGTTGCCCCCGGTCCGGGAACCAATCAGCCCCAGCATTTT.